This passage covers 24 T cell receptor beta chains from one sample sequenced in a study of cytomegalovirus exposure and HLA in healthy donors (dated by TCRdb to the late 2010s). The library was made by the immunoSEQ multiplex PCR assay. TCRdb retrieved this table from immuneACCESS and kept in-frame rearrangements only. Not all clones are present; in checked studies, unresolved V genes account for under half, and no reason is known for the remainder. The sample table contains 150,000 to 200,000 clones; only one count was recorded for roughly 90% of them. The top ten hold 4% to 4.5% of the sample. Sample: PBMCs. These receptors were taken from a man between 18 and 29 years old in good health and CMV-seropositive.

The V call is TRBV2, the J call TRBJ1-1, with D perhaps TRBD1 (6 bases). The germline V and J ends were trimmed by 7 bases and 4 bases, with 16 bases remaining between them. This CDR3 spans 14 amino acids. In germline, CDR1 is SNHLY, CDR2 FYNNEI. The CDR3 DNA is TGTGCCAGCACCGCACACAGGGCCGGCACTGAAGCTTTCTTT. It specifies CASTAHRAGTEAFF.

The CDR3 spells CASSADLGLAGDFYNEQFF. The CDR3 DNA reads TGTGCCAGCAGCGCAGACTTGGGACTAGCGGGAGATTTCTACAATGAGCAGTTCTTC. V gene TRBV9 combines with J gene TRBJ2-1, with 14 nucleotides matching TRBD2. CDR1 is SGDLS and CDR2 is YYNGEE in the germline V gene. The CDR3 is 19 residues long. The J segment lost 3 bases and the V segment lost 3 bases, leaving 11 bases of the junction unmatched.

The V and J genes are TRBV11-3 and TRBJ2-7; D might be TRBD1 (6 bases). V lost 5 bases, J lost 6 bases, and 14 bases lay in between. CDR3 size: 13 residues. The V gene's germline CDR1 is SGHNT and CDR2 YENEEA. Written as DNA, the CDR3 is TGTGCCAGCAGCCAGGGGCCTGTGGGCGAGCAGTACTTC. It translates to CASSQGPVGEQYF.

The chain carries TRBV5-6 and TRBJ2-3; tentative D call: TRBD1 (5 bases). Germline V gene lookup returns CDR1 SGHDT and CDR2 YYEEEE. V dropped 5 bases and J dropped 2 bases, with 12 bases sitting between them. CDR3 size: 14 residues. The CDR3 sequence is CASRQTVYTDTQYF. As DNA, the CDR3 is TGTGCCAGCAGGCAGACAGTTTACACAGATACGCAGTATTTT.

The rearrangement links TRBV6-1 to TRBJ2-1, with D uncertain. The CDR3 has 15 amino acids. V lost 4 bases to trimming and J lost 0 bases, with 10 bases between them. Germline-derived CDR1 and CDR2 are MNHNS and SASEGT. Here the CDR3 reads CASSAVQSSYNEQFF. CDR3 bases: TGTGCCAGCAGTGCTGTACAGTCCTCCTACAATGAGCAGTTCTTC.

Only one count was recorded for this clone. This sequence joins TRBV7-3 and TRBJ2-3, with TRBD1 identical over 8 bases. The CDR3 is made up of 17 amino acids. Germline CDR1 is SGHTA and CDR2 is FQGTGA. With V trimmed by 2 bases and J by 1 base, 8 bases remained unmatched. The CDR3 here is CASSLYGGDRRTDTQYF. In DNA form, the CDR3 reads TGTGCCAGCAGCTTATACGGTGGGGACAGGCGCACAGATACGCAGTATTTT.

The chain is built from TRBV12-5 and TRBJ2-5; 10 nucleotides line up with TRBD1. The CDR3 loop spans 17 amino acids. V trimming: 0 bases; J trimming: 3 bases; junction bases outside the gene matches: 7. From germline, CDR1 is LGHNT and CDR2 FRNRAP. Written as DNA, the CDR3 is TGTGCTAGTGGTTTGGTACTAAGACAGGGGGCGAAAGAGACCCAGTACTTC. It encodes CASGLVLRQGAKETQYF.

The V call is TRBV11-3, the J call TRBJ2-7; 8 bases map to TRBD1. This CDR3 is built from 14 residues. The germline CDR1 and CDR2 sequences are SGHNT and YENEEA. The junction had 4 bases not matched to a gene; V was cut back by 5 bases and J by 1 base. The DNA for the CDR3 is TGTGCCAGCAGCCCACAGGGGGAGTCCTACGAGCAGTACTTC. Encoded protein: CASSPQGESYEQYF.

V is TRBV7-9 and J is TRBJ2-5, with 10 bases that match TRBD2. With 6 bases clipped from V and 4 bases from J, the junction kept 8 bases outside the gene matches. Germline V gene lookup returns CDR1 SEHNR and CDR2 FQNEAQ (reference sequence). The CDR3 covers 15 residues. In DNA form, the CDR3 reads TGTGCCAGCAGGCCCCTAGCGGGAGTTGGAGAGACCCAGTACTTC. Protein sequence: CASRPLAGVGETQYF.

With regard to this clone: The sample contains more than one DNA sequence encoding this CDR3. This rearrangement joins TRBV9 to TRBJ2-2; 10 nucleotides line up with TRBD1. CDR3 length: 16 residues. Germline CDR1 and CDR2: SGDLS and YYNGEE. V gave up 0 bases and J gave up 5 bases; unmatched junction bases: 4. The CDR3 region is CASSVGDRGRTGELFF. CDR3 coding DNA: TGTGCCAGCAGCGTAGGGGACAGGGGAAGGACCGGGGAGCTGTTTTTT.

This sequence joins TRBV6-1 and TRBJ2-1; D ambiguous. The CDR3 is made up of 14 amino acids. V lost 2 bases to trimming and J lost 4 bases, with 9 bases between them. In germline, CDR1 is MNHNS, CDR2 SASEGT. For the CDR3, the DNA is TGTGCCAGCAGTGAATCCAGGCCATACAATGAGCAGTTCTTC. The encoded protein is CASSESRPYNEQFF.

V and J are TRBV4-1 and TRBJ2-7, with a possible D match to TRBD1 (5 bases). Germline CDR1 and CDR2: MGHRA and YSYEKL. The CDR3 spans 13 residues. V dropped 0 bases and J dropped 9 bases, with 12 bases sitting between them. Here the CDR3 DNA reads TGCGCCAGCAGCCAAGATATAGGGGCAGGGCAGTACTTC. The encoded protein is CASSQDIGAGQYF.

CDR3 protein: CASSPGGRAYEQYF. The CDR3 coding sequence is TGTGCCAGCAGCCCCGGTGGGCGGGCCTACGAGCAGTACTTC. The chain combines TRBV7-2 with TRBJ2-7; a weak D match, TRBD2 (5 bases). Germline CDR1 and CDR2: SGHTA and FQGNSA. The CDR3 is 14 amino acids. Trimming took off 5 bases at V and 2 bases at J, with 13 bases between the two ends.

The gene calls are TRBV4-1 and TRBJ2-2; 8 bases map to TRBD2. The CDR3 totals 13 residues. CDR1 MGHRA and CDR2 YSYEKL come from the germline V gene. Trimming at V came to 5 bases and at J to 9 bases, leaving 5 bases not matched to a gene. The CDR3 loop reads CASSRGLARELFF. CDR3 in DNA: TGCGCCAGCAGCAGAGGACTAGCTAGGGAGCTGTTTTTT.

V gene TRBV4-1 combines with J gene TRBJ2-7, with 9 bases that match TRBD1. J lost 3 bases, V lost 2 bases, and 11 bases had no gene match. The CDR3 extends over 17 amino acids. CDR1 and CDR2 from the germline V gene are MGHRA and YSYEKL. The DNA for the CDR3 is TGCGCCAGCAGCCAAACCACGGGCGGACAGGGGTTCTACGAGCAGTACTTC. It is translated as CASSQTTGGQGFYEQYF.

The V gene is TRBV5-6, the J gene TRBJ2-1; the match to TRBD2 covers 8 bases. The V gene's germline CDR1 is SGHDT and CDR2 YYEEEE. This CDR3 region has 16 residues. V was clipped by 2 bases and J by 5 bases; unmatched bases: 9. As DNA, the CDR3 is TGTGCCAGCAGCTTTGGGGCGGGAGGTGGGGACAATGAGCAGTTCTTC. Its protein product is CASSFGAGGGDNEQFF.

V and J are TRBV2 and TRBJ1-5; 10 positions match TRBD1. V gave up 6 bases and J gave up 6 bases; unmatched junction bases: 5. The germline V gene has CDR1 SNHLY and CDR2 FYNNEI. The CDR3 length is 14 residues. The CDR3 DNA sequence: TGTGCCAGCAGGACAGGGGGCCGGGGTCAGCCCCAGCATTTT. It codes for CASRTGGRGQPQHF.

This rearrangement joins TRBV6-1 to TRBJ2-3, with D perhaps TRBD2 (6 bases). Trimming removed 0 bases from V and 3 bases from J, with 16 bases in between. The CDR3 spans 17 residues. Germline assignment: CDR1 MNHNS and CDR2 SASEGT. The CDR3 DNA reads TGTGCCAGCAGTGAAGCGCTGGGGGGACTCGTAACAGATACGCAGTATTTT. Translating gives CASSEALGGLVTDTQYF.

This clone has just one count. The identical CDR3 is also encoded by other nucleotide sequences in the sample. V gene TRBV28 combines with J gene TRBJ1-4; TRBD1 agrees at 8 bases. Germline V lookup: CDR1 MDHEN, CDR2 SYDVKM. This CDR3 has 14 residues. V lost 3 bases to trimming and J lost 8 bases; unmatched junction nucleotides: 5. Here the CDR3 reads CASSLSDRVEKLFF. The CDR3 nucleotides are TGTGCCAGCAGTTTGTCGGACAGGGTGGAAAAACTGTTTTTT.

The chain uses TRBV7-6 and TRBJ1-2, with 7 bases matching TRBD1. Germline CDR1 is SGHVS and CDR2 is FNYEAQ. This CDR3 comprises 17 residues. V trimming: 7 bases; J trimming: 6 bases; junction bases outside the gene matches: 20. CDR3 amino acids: CASTFRFRQGEFNGYTF. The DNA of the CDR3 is TGTGCCAGCACCTTTAGGTTCCGACAGGGAGAGTTTAATGGCTACACCTTC.

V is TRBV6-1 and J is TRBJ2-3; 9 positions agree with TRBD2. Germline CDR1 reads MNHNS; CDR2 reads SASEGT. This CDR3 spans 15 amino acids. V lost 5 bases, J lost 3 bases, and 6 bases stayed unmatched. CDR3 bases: TGTGCCAGCAGTACACGGACTAGCGTTACAGATACGCAGTATTTT. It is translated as CASSTRTSVTDTQYF.

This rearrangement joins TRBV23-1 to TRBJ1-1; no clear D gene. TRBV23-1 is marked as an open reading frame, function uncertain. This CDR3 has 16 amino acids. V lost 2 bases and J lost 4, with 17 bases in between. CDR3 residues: CASSQRWRFRGTEAFF. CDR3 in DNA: TGCGCCAGCAGTCAAAGATGGAGGTTTCGGGGCACTGAAGCTTTCTTT.

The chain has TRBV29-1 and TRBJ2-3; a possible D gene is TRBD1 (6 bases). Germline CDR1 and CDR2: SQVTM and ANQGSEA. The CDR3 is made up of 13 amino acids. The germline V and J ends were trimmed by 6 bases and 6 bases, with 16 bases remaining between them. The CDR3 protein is CSVANQQGDTQYF. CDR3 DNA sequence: TGCAGCGTCGCTAACCAACAGGGCGATACGCAGTATTTT.

The CDR3 sequence is CASTTRPGQGLYEQYF. The CDR3 bases are TGTGCCAGCACCACACGGCCGGGACAGGGTCTCTACGAGCAGTACTTC. The V gene is TRBV7-2, the J gene TRBJ2-7, with TRBD1 identical over 9 bases. Germline V gene sequence: CDR1 SGHTA, CDR2 FQGNSA. With V trimmed by 7 bases and J by 3 bases, 13 bases remained unmatched. This CDR3 comprises 16 residues.